The 21 T cell receptor delta chains presented below share a single source sample, sequenced in a study of γδ T cells in repeated Plasmodium falciparum infection. TCRdb called clones anew from the multiplex PCR reads with CATT. Of roughly 93,000 delta-chain clones detected, roughly 1.4% appear once; the ten largest clones hold under 10%. Flow sorting of PBMC yielded separate Vgamma9/Vdelta2+ and Vdelta2-negative gammadelta T cell populations for bulk repertoire analysis. Input material: gamma-delta T cells from blood. The source is a pool of human donors (malaria-infected and uninfected, not separated).

To note about this clone: The protein in TCRdb stems from a much larger clone and differs at residue 4 from this DNA's translation, likely a read error; here the protein is translated from the DNA. V and J are TRDV2 and TRDJ1; 8 bases map to TRDD3. TCRdb lists no J gene, so it was determined here by aligning the DNA to germline. The CDR3 sequence is 19 residues long. The germline V gene has CDR1 GEAIGNYY and CDR2 EKD. CDR3 amino acids: CACGTLGGDTEGVTDKLIF. CDR3 DNA sequence: TGTGCCTGTGGCACCCTCGGTGGGGATACCGAGGGGGTCACCGATAAACTCATCTTT.

On this clone: A read error is the likely source, as a far larger clone sits one nucleotide away. The same CDR3 also results from other DNA sequences found in this sample. V is TRDV1 and J is TRDJ1, with D possibly being TRDD2 (9 bases). The J gene is not listed in TCRdb, so it was assigned here from a DNA match to germline. CDR1 is TSWWSYY, CDR2 QGS, per germline. The CDR3 runs to 21 residues. CDR3 in amino acids: CALGERPFLQYWGDYTDKLIF. The DNA of the CDR3 is TGTGCCCTTGGGGAACGGCCCTTCCTACAATACTGGGGGGATTACACCGATAAACTCATCTTT.

Notes on this clone: This DNA translates differently at residue 11 from the TCRdb protein, which is that of a much larger clone; a read error is likely, and the protein shown is the DNA's own translation. The chain links TRDV1 to TRDJ1; the match to TRDD3 covers 11 bases. The germline gives CDR1 TSWWSYY, CDR2 QGS. V lost 4 bases, J lost 7 bases, and 32 bases stayed unmatched. The CDR3 runs 23 residues. The CDR3, as DNA: TGTGCTCTTGGGGCTTTCTTCCTACGTGTCGTGGGGGATACGCCAGGGGTTGATGGTAAACTCATCTTT. This codes for CALGAFFLRVVGDTPGVDGKLIF.

Concerning this clone: This DNA translates differently at residue 3 from the TCRdb protein, which is that of a much larger clone; a read error is likely, and the protein shown is the DNA's own translation. The V call is TRDV1, the J call TRDJ1; either TRDD2 or TRDD3 may fit D (6 bases each). The J gene is not listed in TCRdb, so it was assigned here from a DNA match to germline. Germline lookup yields CDR1 TSWWSYY and CDR2 QGS. CDR3 length: 19 residues. CDR3 in amino acids: CAPGVAFPTTNPYTDKLIF. The CDR3 DNA sequence: TGTGCTCCTGGGGTCGCCTTCCCAACAACTAATCCCTACACCGATAAACTCATCTTT.

This clone was found a few times. One base away lies a much larger clone, so this may be a sequencing read error. This chain joins TRDV1 and TRDJ1; 12 bases are shared with TRDD3. The CDR3 covers 19 residues. V lost 4 bases and J lost 6; bases outside the gene matches: 18. The germline V gene encodes CDR1 TSWWSYY and CDR2 QGS. CDR3 DNA sequence: TGTGCTCTTGGGGGCCATGAGCTACCGTACTGGGGGATACCCCATAAACTCATCTTT. It is translated as CALGGHELPYWGIPHKLIF.

This clone was recorded a few times. Given a far larger clone just one base away, this is likely a sequencing read error. The same CDR3 can be traced to other DNA sequences in this sample. This chain links TRDV2 with TRDJ1; weak D call: TRDD3 (5 bases). Here the J gene was assigned by germline matching of the DNA, as TCRdb has none. The ends were cut back, 3 bases at V and 8 bases at J, with 39 bases in the middle. The CDR3 totals 21 residues. Germline V gene data show CDR1 as GEAIGNYY and CDR2 as EKD. This CDR3 reads CACDAVLDVLDSSKQGTKLIF. The CDR3 DNA is TGTGCCTGTGACGCAGTCCTCGACGTACTAGATTCGTCAAAGCAGGGGACCAAACTCATCTTT.

This sequence joins TRDV1 and TRDJ1; 10 nucleotides align to TRDD3. The J gene is not listed in TCRdb, so it was assigned here from a DNA match to germline. The V segment lost 1 base and the J segment 2 bases; nucleotides outside the gene matches: 40. The CDR3 has 28 residues. Germline assignment: CDR1 TSWWSYY and CDR2 QGS. This CDR3 reads CALGERGAAHLRRLLLGHWGILTDKLIF. The CDR3, as DNA: TGTGCTCTTGGGGAACGAGGGGCCGCCCACCTACGCCGACTCTTGTTAGGACACTGGGGGATTCTTACCGATAAACTCATCTTT.

The chain joins TRDV1 to TRDJ1; TRDD3 matches 13 bases. Here the J gene came from matching the DNA to germline, since TCRdb omits it. After removal of 0 bases from V and 8 bases from J, the junction contained 15 bases not matched to a gene. The CDR3 covers 19 residues. Germline V gene lookup returns CDR1 TSWWSYY and CDR2 QGS. The CDR3 sequence: CALGELGLHLLGDTRKLIF. DNA of the CDR3: TGTGCTCTTGGGGAACTGGGTCTACATTTACTGGGGGATACGAGGAAACTCATCTTT.

As concerns this clone: TCRdb lists the protein of a much larger clone for this DNA, which differs at residue 13, so this is likely a read error; the protein given here is translated from the DNA itself. The chain joins TRDV2 to TRDJ1, with TRDD3 matching 7 bases. TCRdb does not report a J gene; here it was assigned by matching the DNA to germline references. In germline, CDR1 is GEAIGNYY, CDR2 EKD. CDR3 size: 17 residues. The CDR3 region is CACDTKRGYAPTNKLIF. Here the CDR3 DNA reads TGTGCCTGTGACACTAAACGCGGATACGCTCCCACCAATAAACTCATCTTT.

This clone was seen a handful of times. The TCRdb protein comes from a much larger clone and disagrees with this DNA's translation at residue 13, likely due to a read error; the protein given here is derived from the DNA. The V and J genes are TRDV2 and TRDJ1; 8 bases fit TRDD3. The J gene, left out of TCRdb, was set here by checking the DNA against germline. The CDR3 length is 16 residues. The germline V gene has CDR1 GEAIGNYY and CDR2 EKD. The CDR3: CACVWLGDPHTDILIF. In DNA, the CDR3 is TGTGCCTGTGTTTGGCTGGGGGACCCTCACACCGATATACTCATCTTT.

This clone was picked up a small number of times. The translation of this DNA and the TCRdb protein of a much larger clone differ at residue 3, probably owing to a read error; the protein shown here is translated from the DNA. V is TRDV2 and J is TRDJ1; 12 positions match TRDD3. This CDR3 comprises 19 residues. Per germline, CDR1 GEAIGNYY and CDR2 EKD. The chain's CDR3 is CARDVLPPGGYGSTYKLIF. CDR3 in DNA: TGTGCCCGTGACGTCCTGCCTCCTGGGGGATACGGAAGCACCTATAAACTCATCTTT.

This clone was picked up a small number of times. A far larger clone differs by one base, so this is likely a read error. Different DNA sequences within this sample yield the same CDR3. This chain connects TRDV3 to TRDJ1, with 9 bases aligning to TRDD3. Germline V gene lookup returns CDR1 TVYSNPD and CDR2 GDNSRS (reference sequence). The CDR3 contains 14 residues. CDR3 in amino acids: CAFFPGGYTDKLIF. The CDR3 bases are TGCGCCTTCTTCCCTGGGGGATACACCGATAAACTCATCTTT.

This clone appeared many times. The CDR3 sequence is CACDPVLGDTGEYTDKLIF. The DNA for the CDR3 is TGTGCCTGTGACCCCGTACTGGGGGATACAGGGGAGTACACCGATAAACTCATCTTT. The chain is built from TRDV2 and TRDJ1, with TRDD3 matching 12 bases. The germline gives CDR1 GEAIGNYY, CDR2 EKD. Trimming at V came to 3 bases and at J to 0 bases, leaving 13 bases not matched to a gene. This CDR3 has 19 residues.

As regards this clone: A far larger clone differs by one base, so this is likely a read error. The same CDR3 is also encoded by other DNA sequences in this sample. The J gene is TRDJ1, the V gene TRDV1; TRDD3 agrees at 8 bases. This CDR3 is built from 23 residues. Germline V gene data show CDR1 as TSWWSYY and CDR2 as QGS. In DNA form, the CDR3 reads TGTGCTCTTGGGGAAAAATCGGCCCTTCCGAACTACTGGGGGCAAAGGTCCACCGACAAACTCATCTTT. Its protein product is CALGEKSALPNYWGQRSTDKLIF.

The sample holds a few counts of this clone. The TCRdb record carries a much larger clone's protein, which differs from this DNA's translation at residue 10; a read error is the likely cause, and the protein listed here is the DNA translation. The V gene is TRDV1, the J gene TRDJ1; possible D gene TRDD3, 6 bases. TCRdb offers no J gene call, so here the DNA was matched to germline to obtain one. This CDR3 contains 21 residues. Germline assignment: CDR1 TSWWSYY and CDR2 QGS. With 2 bases removed from V and 0 bases from J, the gap between germline ends came to 28 bases. The CDR3 DNA is TGTGCTCTTGGGGAAAACGAGGGCCCACCGGGGGAAACCCTCTACACCGATAAACTCATCTTT. Protein sequence: CALGENEGPPGETLYTDKLIF.

The table lists this clone with a few counts. The protein TCRdb lists belongs to a much larger clone and differs from this DNA's translation at residue 10, which points to a read error; the protein shown is made from the DNA. The rearrangement links TRDV2 to TRDJ1; 7 positions match TRDD3. The J gene was not available in TCRdb and was assigned here by matching the DNA to germline segments. From germline, CDR1 is GEAIGNYY and CDR2 EKD. Trimming at V came to 1 base and at J to 6 bases, leaving 7 bases not matched to a gene. The CDR3 length is 14 residues. CDR3 region: CACDTLVLGNKLIF. The CDR3 DNA reads as TGTGCCTGTGACACTTTGGTACTGGGGAATAAACTCATCTTT.

Turning to this clone: The protein TCRdb gives is from a much larger clone and does not agree with this DNA's translation at residue 6, likely a read error; the protein shown here comes from the DNA. The chain employs TRDV1 and TRDJ1, with 10 bases matching TRDD3. Here the J gene came from matching the DNA to germline, since TCRdb omits it. This CDR3 is built from 23 residues. Germline V gives CDR1 TSWWSYY, CDR2 QGS. Trimming took 2 bases from V and 3 from J; bases not matched to a gene: 27. The CDR3 spells CALGEESLLGDRARQPSSDKLIF. CDR3 nucleotides: TGTGCTCTTGGGGAAGAGAGCCTCCTGGGGGATAGAGCGAGGCAGCCGAGTTCCGATAAACTCATCTTT.

This clone came up many times. This DNA's translation and the protein TCRdb lists, from a much larger clone, do not match at residue 4, likely due to a read error; the protein shown is translated from the DNA. The chain links TRDV2 to TRDJ2, with a weak D call TRDD3 (5 bases). The J gene comes from matching the DNA to germline here; TCRdb lacks it. Per the germline V gene, CDR1 is GEAIGNYY and CDR2 is EKD. The CDR3 extends over 15 amino acids. The CDR3 spells CACGTVGSMTAQLFF. CDR3 coding DNA: TGTGCCTGTGGCACCGTGGGATCTATGACAGCACAACTCTTCTTT.

As concerns this clone: A far bigger clonotype differs at one base, so this is likely a read error. Because the CDR3's place on the DNA is in doubt, the DNA is left out and the CDR3 is given as listed by TCRdb. Other nucleotide sequences from this sample produce the same CDR3. A V gene of TRDV2 was called, but no J gene was assigned; the table assigns TRDD3, which was not confirmed against the DNA. Germline CDR1 GEAIGNYY, CDR2 EKD. The CDR3 is 16 amino acids in total, end residues counted. The CDR3 loop reads CASYECGGLETAQLFF.

For this clone: The protein held in TCRdb is that of a much larger clone and does not match this DNA's translation at residue 5, likely because of a read error; the protein shown is translated from the DNA. This sequence joins TRDV1 and TRDJ1; 9 nucleotides match TRDD3. In the absence of a J gene in TCRdb, the DNA was matched to germline to assign it here. Germline V lookup: CDR1 TSWWSYY, CDR2 QGS. The CDR3 is 25 residues long. Trimming removed 4 bases from V and 3 bases from J; junction bases left unmatched: 36. DNA of the CDR3: TGTGCTCTTGGGGGACTATGGGCGTTCCTACGTTCCACTGGGGGAAAACAGGGGGAGGCCGATAAACTCATCTTT. Protein sequence: CALGGLWAFLRSTGGKQGEADKLIF.

For this clone: TCRdb's protein, taken from a much larger clone, differs from this DNA's translation at residue 7, likely owing to a read error; the protein displayed comes from the DNA. This chain joins TRDV1 and TRDJ1; 8 nucleotides line up with TRDD3. The J gene is not listed in TCRdb, so it was assigned here from a DNA match to germline. Germline loops: CDR1 TSWWSYY, CDR2 QGS. CDR3 length equals 17 residues. The CDR3 is CALRDYPSYWGVRQLIF. CDR3 nucleotide sequence: TGTGCTCTTCGGGATTATCCTTCTTACTGGGGGGTCCGGCAACTCATCTTT.